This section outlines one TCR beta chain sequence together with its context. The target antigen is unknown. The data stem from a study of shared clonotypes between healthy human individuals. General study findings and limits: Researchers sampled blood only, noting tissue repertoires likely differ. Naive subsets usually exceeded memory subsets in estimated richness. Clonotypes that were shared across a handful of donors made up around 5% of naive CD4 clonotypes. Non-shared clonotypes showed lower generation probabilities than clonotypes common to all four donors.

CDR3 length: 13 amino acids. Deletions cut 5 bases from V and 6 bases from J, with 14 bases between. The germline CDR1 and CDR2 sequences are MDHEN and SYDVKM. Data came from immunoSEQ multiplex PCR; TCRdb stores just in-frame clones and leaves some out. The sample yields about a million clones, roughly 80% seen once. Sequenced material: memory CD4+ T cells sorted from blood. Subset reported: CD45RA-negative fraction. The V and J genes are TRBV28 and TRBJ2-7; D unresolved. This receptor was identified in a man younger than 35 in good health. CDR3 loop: CASSTERPIEQYF. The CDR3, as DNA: TGTGCCAGCAGTACAGAAAGACCCATCGAGCAGTACTTC.